This T cell receptor beta chain was obtained from a study of cytomegalovirus exposure and HLA in healthy donors. Study-level information: In terms of ancestry, the Caucasian-associated cluster contained about four fifths of the roughly 400 genotyped donors.

In the PCR, 60 Vbeta and 13 Jbeta primers were used. Original processing notes: Around 12 million of tens of millions of unique TCR beta chains were shared, per a later count. Clones were sequenced by immunoSEQ multiplex PCR, and TCRdb holds only the in-frame ones, with some missing. V and J calls and clone size are as listed in that table; D and trimming were resolved from the DNA. The sample contains some 200,000 clones, roughly a tenth of which appear only once. Regarding this clone: The antigen is undetermined.

The germline gives CDR1 SGHRS, CDR2 YFSETQ. V lost 0 bases and J 1 base, leaving 13 bases between the germline ends. This CDR3 spans 16 amino acids. Study-level points and caveats: Rare TCR sequences dominated, though some public TCRs recurred in many donors.

This chain links TRBV5-1 with TRBJ2-5; D gene ambiguous. This sequence originates from a woman in her twenties or thirties in good health and CMV-seropositive. The sample was PBMCs. CDR3 nucleotides: TGCGCCAGCAGCTTGGCCGATGGCGGCAGCCAAGAGACCCAGTACTTC. This codes for CASSLADGGSQETQYF.